Presented here are 20 T cell receptor beta chains from one specimen sequenced in a study of blood T cells in healthy people across ages. A second PCR, run for about 7 to 11 cycles, used a sample-barcoded 5' primer plus a J-beta primer mix. TCRdb passed the 5' RACE reads through MiXCR, listing each CDR3 protein once. The sample lists about 800,000 distinct CDR3 sequences, roughly 25% occurring once. Another study also made use of these data, one on T cells of mothers and their children.

The sequencing sample was made of blood. The receptors shown here come from a boy younger than 18 in good health.

In this sample, this clonotype turned up many times. The chain links TRBV20-1 to TRBJ2-4; D is unclear. CDR1 and CDR2 (germline): DFQATT, SNEGSKA (reference sequence). The CDR3 sequence is 10 residues long. Trimming stripped 6 bases from V and 6 bases from J, with 6 bases between. The CDR3 DNA reads as TGCAGTGCGCGTGGAAACATTCAGTACTTC. Translation: CSARGNIQYF.

The rearrangement uses TRBV7-9 and TRBJ2-1; no clear D. Trimming removed 4 bases from V and 15 bases from J, with 13 bases in between. Germline lookup yields CDR1 SEHNR and CDR2 FQNEAQ (reference sequence). This CDR3 spans 11 amino acids. CDR3 DNA: TGTGCCAGCAGCTCTGACATCGGGCGGTTCTTC. Protein sequence: CASSSDIGRFF.

The chain combines TRBV7-3 with TRBJ2-1, with D possibly TRBD1 on 6 matching bases. CDR3 length: 15 amino acids. Germline V gene data show CDR1 as SGHTA and CDR2 as FQGTGA. Trimming shortened V by 5 bases and J by 2 bases, and 13 bases separated the two germline ends. CDR3 residues: CASSALGGTYNEQFF. The CDR3 DNA reads TGTGCCAGCAGCGCCCTTGGGGGCACCTACAATGAGCAGTTCTTC.

Worth noting for this clonotype: This CDR3 fails to terminate in the conserved phenylalanine or tryptophan, so it likely reflects a read error. No DNA is shown, since the ends of the CDR3 on it are uncertain; the CDR3 is the one TCRdb lists. The rearrangement uses TRBV4-2 and TRBJ2-1; TRBD2 reflects the table's D call only, with no check against the DNA. From its first to its last residue, the CDR3 has 12 amino acids. CDR1 is LGHNA, CDR2 YNFKEQ, per germline. The CDR3 region is CASSQDGSGKVL.

J is TRBJ2-5 and V is TRBV7-2; D perhaps matches TRBD1 (6 bases). The CDR3 has 14 amino acids. Germline V lookup: CDR1 SGHTA, CDR2 FQGNSA. V was shortened by 4 bases and J by 0 bases, with 9 bases between the two germline ends. Here the CDR3 reads CASSSTGHQETQYF. The CDR3 DNA is TGTGCCAGCAGCTCCACAGGGCACCAAGAGACCCAGTACTTC.

The V and J genes are TRBV7-6 and TRBJ1-1, with 7 bases lining up with TRBD1. The germline gives CDR1 SGHVS, CDR2 FNYEAQ. The CDR3 loop spans 17 amino acids. Trimming took 5 bases from V and 4 from J; bases not matched to a gene: 16. The CDR3 DNA reads as TGTGCCAGCAGCGTAGACCTCAGCACCCAGGGGGTCACTGAAGCTTTCTTT. Amino acids: CASSVDLSTQGVTEAFF.

This sequence joins TRBV5-8 and TRBJ1-4; no clear D. The germline CDR1 and CDR2 sequences are SGHTS and YDEGEE. V was clipped by 4 bases and J by 7 bases, with 14 bases between them. The CDR3 is made up of 14 amino acids. This CDR3 reads CASSPYRSGEKLFF. CDR3 DNA: TGTGCCAGCAGCCCATACCGAAGTGGTGAAAAACTGTTTTTT.

This chain uses TRBV12-3 or TRBV12-4 with TRBJ1-2; tentative D call: TRBD1 (5 bases). V lost 9 bases and J lost 1, with 12 bases in between. The length of the CDR3 is 13 residues. CDR3 coding DNA: TGTGCCAGTTGGGGAGGGGATAACTATGGCTACACCTTC. It is translated as CASWGGDNYGYTF.

The genes are TRBV12-3 or TRBV12-4 and TRBJ2-5; D gene uncertain. The DNA matches TRBJ2-1 better at its end, which makes the J call doubtful. The CDR3 spans 16 residues. The CDR3 coding sequence is TGTGCCAGCAGTGACAACTGGATAGGGTATTACAATGAGCAGTTCTTC. This codes for CASSDNWIGYYNEQFF.

J is TRBJ2-2 and V is TRBV12-3 or TRBV12-4, with D possibly matching TRBD2 (5 bases). CDR3 length: 14 residues. The V end lost 3 bases, the J end lost 8 bases, and 13 bases lay between the germline ends. The DNA for the CDR3 is TGTGCCAGCAGTTTTCCTAGCAAGGGAGGGGAGCTGTTTTTT. Translating it yields CASSFPSKGGELFF.

V is TRBV20-1 and J is TRBJ1-4; D not certain. CDR1 is DFQATT, CDR2 SNEGSKA, per germline (reference sequence). V lost 4 bases to trimming and J lost 4 bases, with 7 bases between them. CDR3 size: 12 residues. The DNA for the CDR3 is TGCAGTGCTAAGGGAGTTAATGAAAAACTGTTTTTT. This sequence encodes CSAKGVNEKLFF.

In its sample, this clonotype was seen a few times. The gene calls are TRBV15 and TRBJ2-5, with D possibly being TRBD1 (6 bases). CDR1 and CDR2 from the germline V gene are LNHNV and YYDKDF (reference sequence). Trimming removed 0 bases at V and 2 bases at J, with 13 bases between. The CDR3 is 16 amino acids. CDR3 coding DNA: TGTGCCACCAGCAGAGATGGGACATCTCCTCAAGAGACCCAGTACTTC. It specifies CATSRDGTSPQETQYF.

The chain couples TRBV2 to TRBJ2-5; no clear D gene. The DNA end is a closer match to TRBJ2-7, so the J assignment may be wrong. The CDR3 covers 11 residues. Germline V gene sequence: CDR1 SNHLY, CDR2 FYNNEI. CDR3 sequence: CASAPSYEQYF. CDR3 coding DNA: TGTGCCAGCGCTCCTTCCTACGAGCAGTACTTC.

The sample holds a few counts of this clonotype. It is likely a read error, because the conserved phenylalanine at the end of the CDR3 is missing. This chain connects TRBV20-1 to TRBJ1-1; D possibly corresponds to TRBD1 (6 bases). Germline CDR1 and CDR2: DFQATT and SNEGSKA (reference sequence). V was trimmed by 3 bases and J by 1 base, leaving 12 bases between them. The CDR3 is 14 amino acids. The CDR3 coding sequence is TGCAGTGCTAGTCTCCAGGGACAGAACACTGAAGCTTTCTCT. Protein: CSASLQGQNTEAFS.

V gene TRBV15 combines with J gene TRBJ2-7; 7 bases are shared with TRBD1. The CDR3 contains 14 residues. Germline V CDR1 and CDR2: LNHNV, YYDKDF (reference sequence). V lost 0 bases to trimming and J lost 4 bases; unmatched junction nucleotides: 3. CDR3 nucleotides: TGTGCCACCAGCAGAGAAAGGACAGGTTACGAGCAGTACTTC. Its protein is CATSRERTGYEQYF.

The rearrangement joins TRBV28 to TRBJ1-2; perhaps TRBD1 as D (5 bases). CDR1 and CDR2 (germline): MDHEN, SYDVKM. V dropped 2 bases and J dropped 4 bases, with 20 bases sitting between them. The CDR3 covers 17 residues. CDR3 loop: CASSLPRGRGVAYGYTF. The DNA for the CDR3 is TGTGCCAGCAGTTTACCTCGCGGGCGGGGGGTGGCCTATGGCTACACCTTC.

CDR3 protein: CASSYPGREQYF. Written as DNA, the CDR3 is TGTGCCAGCAGTTACCCAGGGCGCGAGCAGTACTTC. J is TRBJ2-7 and V is TRBV28, with D tentatively TRBD1 (5 bases). Trimming took off 4 bases at V and 6 bases at J, with 10 bases between the two ends. CDR1 and CDR2 (germline): MDHEN, SYDVKM. The CDR3 contains 12 residues.

There are a few counts of this clonotype. Relative to the germline gene, one junction end is altered; a read error may explain this. This rearrangement joins TRBV20-1 to TRBJ2-7, with TRBD2 matching over 8 bases. CDR3 size: 14 residues. Germline loops: CDR1 DFQATT, CDR2 SNEGSKA (reference sequence). The CDR3 region has the DNA TGCAGTGCTTCCGGGGGGGACAACTCCTGCGAGCAGTACTTC. Translation: CSASGGDNSCEQYF.

This chain links TRBV28 with TRBJ2-1; 11 bases fit TRBD2. The V gene's germline CDR1 is MDHEN and CDR2 SYDVKM. The CDR3 runs 15 residues. V shed 7 bases, J shed 7 bases, and the junction held 9 bases outside the gene matches. CDR3 in amino acids: CASTLLAGVGNEQFF. CDR3 nucleotides: TGTGCCAGCACATTACTAGCGGGAGTCGGGAATGAGCAGTTCTTC.

This clonotype has only one observation. The chain uses TRBV29-1 and TRBJ2-5; D is undetermined. This CDR3 is 11 amino acids long. Between the trimmed V and J ends, which lost 4 bases and 1 base, there was a span of 4 bases. Germline lookup yields CDR1 SQVTM and CDR2 ANQGSEA. CDR3 DNA: TGCAGCGTTGCGTTCCAAGAGACCCAGTACTTC. As protein: CSVAFQETQYF.